The 13 T cell receptor beta chains given below trace back to one sample, sequenced in a study of shared clonotypes between healthy human individuals. Repertoires were generated with immunoSEQ multiplex PCR, while TCRdb's copy carries only in-frame clones and drops some. In the table there are about 820,000 clones, around 93% of which are singletons. It was CD45RO-negative cells, positively selected for CCR7, that made up naive CD8 cells, with terminally differentiated effector memory CD45RA+ cells excluded. Sequenced material: naive CD8+ T cells sorted from blood. The receptors shown here come from a man younger than 40 in good health.

This chain links TRBV5-1 with TRBJ2-3, with 8 bases matching TRBD1. With 1 base clipped from V and 0 bases from J, the junction kept 13 bases outside the gene matches. The CDR3 sequence is 19 residues long. Germline V gene lookup returns CDR1 SGHRS and CDR2 YFSETQ. The CDR3 is CASSLYPLPRDRSTDTQYF. As DNA, the CDR3 is TGCGCCAGCAGCTTGTATCCCCTCCCCAGGGACAGGAGCACAGATACGCAGTATTTT.

The V call is TRBV13, the J call TRBJ1-2; the D gene is possibly TRBD1 (5 bases). The V gene's germline CDR1 is PRHDT and CDR2 FYEKMQ (reference sequence). V was trimmed by 5 bases and J by 4 bases, leaving 20 bases between them. The CDR3 loop spans 16 amino acids. The CDR3 reads CASSHLSSGRPYGYTF. The CDR3, as DNA: TGTGCCAGCAGCCATTTATCTTCAGGGCGACCCTATGGCTACACCTTC.

V and J are TRBV4-3 and TRBJ1-4; D is ambiguous. The CDR3 length is 14 residues. V lost 0 bases to trimming and J lost 5 bases, with 7 bases between them. CDR1 LGHNA and CDR2 YSLEER come from the germline V gene. DNA for the CDR3: TGCGCCAGCAGCCAAGATTCCACAAATGAAAAACTGTTTTTT. Translated, it gives CASSQDSTNEKLFF.

The chain recombines TRBV13 with TRBJ2-7; 8 bases line up with TRBD1. Germline-derived CDR1 and CDR2 are PRHDT and FYEKMQ (reference sequence). The V segment lost 3 bases and the J segment 0 bases; nucleotides outside the gene matches: 7. CDR3 length equals 16 residues. CDR3 DNA: TGTGCCAGCAGCTTTACAGGGGGGTATAGCTCCTACGAGCAGTACTTC. Residues: CASSFTGGYSSYEQYF. Full variable domain (outside the CDR3, taken from reference TRBV13 and TRBJ2-7): AAGVIQSPRHLIKEKRETATLKCYPIPRHDTVYWYQQGPGQDPQFLISFYEKMQSDKGSIPDRFSAQQFSDYHSELNMSSLELGDSALYFCASSFTGGYSSYEQYFGPGTRLTVT.

The rearrangement uses TRBV10-3 and TRBJ1-5; TRBD1 is a possible D gene (6 bases). V lost 0 bases and J lost 5, with 11 bases in between. This CDR3 has 15 amino acids. The germline V gene has CDR1 ENHRY and CDR2 SYGVKD. CDR3 residues: CAISESRSGDQPQHF. As DNA, the CDR3 is TGTGCCATCAGTGAGTCGAGATCAGGGGATCAGCCCCAGCATTTT.

This chain joins TRBV28 and TRBJ1-5; unclear D gene. The CDR3 sequence is 17 residues long. Germline V gene data show CDR1 as MDHEN and CDR2 as SYDVKM. V lost 2 bases, J lost 0 bases, and 14 bases lay in between. The CDR3 DNA sequence: TGTGCCAGCAGTTTAGCGACCGTATCTTATAGCAATCAGCCCCAGCATTTT. It specifies CASSLATVSYSNQPQHF.

As to this clone: Other DNA sequences within the sample encode an identical CDR3. CDR3 in DNA: TGTGCCAGCAGCTTGGCGTCTAGCTACGAGCAGTACTTC. Protein sequence: CASSLASSYEQYF. The chain couples TRBV5-4 to TRBJ2-7; D not resolved. With 0 bases removed from V and 3 bases from J, the gap between germline ends came to 7 bases. From germline, CDR1 is SGHNT and CDR2 YYREEE (reference sequence). The CDR3 runs to 13 residues.

This chain joins TRBV19 and TRBJ2-6; tentatively, D is TRBD1 or TRBD2 (5 bases each). The germline CDR1 and CDR2 sequences are LNHDA and SQIVND (reference sequence). Trimming took off 7 bases at V and 0 bases at J, with 19 bases between the two ends. This CDR3 is 18 amino acids long. CDR3 residues: CASMDRAEGLSGANVLTF. For the CDR3, the DNA is TGTGCCAGTATGGATAGGGCAGAGGGGCTCTCTGGGGCCAACGTCCTGACTTTC.

The CDR3 sequence is CASSFNQRDTKDPTNEKLFF. The CDR3 nucleotides read TGTGCCAGCAGCTTCAATCAGCGGGACACGAAAGATCCAACTAATGAAAAACTGTTTTTT. The rearrangement links TRBV7-6 to TRBJ1-4, with D possibly TRBD1 on 6 matching bases. V lost 3 bases and J lost 0, with 23 bases in between. CDR3 length: 20 amino acids. Germline V gene data show CDR1 as SGHVS and CDR2 as FNYEAQ.

This chain links TRBV29-1 with TRBJ1-1; D is undetermined. V lost 3 bases and J lost 4, with 9 bases in between. Germline-derived CDR1 and CDR2 are SQVTM and ANQGSEA. CDR3 length equals 12 residues. The CDR3 loop is CSVDSTATEAFF. The CDR3 bases are TGCAGCGTTGACAGTACAGCCACTGAAGCTTTCTTT.

The rearrangement links TRBV28 to TRBJ1-4; TRBD1 agrees at 7 bases. Trimming took 6 bases from V and 3 from J; bases not matched to a gene: 4. This CDR3 region has 14 residues. Germline values: CDR1 MDHEN, CDR2 SYDVKM. As DNA, the CDR3 is TGTGCCAGCAGCCTGACAGGGTCTAATGAAAAACTGTTTTTT. Translated: CASSLTGSNEKLFF. Looking up the rest from reference TRBV28 and TRBJ1-4 gives the full variable domain: DVKVTQSSRYLVKRTGEKVFLECVQDMDHENMFWYRQDPGLGLRLIYFSYDVKMKEKGDIPEGYSVSREKKERFSLILESASTNQTSMYLCASSLTGSNEKLFFGSGTQLSVL.

This clone was seen only a few times. The DNA of the CDR3 is TGTGCCAGCAGTGATATAATAGGACAGGGGGGCGAAAAACTGTTTTTT. Residues: CASSDIIGQGGEKLFF. V and J are TRBV6-1 and TRBJ1-4, with 10 bases fitting TRBD1. Trimming removed 3 bases from V and 8 bases from J; junction bases left unmatched: 9. There are 16 residues in the CDR3. Looked up from germline, CDR1 is MNHNS and CDR2 is SASEGT.

The rearrangement links TRBV7-9 to TRBJ2-2, with 8 nucleotides matching TRBD2. The germline gives CDR1 SEHNR, CDR2 FQNEAQ (reference sequence). This CDR3 is 16 amino acids long. V shed 4 bases and J 5 bases; nucleotides not matched to a gene: 9. CDR3 region: CASSSAGGADTGELFF. CDR3 sequence (DNA): TGTGCCAGCAGCTCTGCGGGAGGTGCTGATACCGGGGAGCTGTTTTTT.